The 22 T cell receptor beta chains reported below all come from one sample, sequenced in a study of T cell responses to AZD1222 COVID-19 vaccine. TCRdb's copy holds only in-frame clones and misses some; the assay was immunoSEQ multiplex PCR. The table shows over 100,000 clones, with around nine tenths occurring only once. Sequenced here: peripheral blood, sampled on day 0 of AZD1222 vaccination. Source of these receptors: an adult in good health.

The chain carries TRBV27 and TRBJ2-7; 10 nucleotides agree with TRBD1. V lost 6 bases and J lost 5; bases outside the gene matches: 7. Germline values: CDR1 MNHEY, CDR2 SMNVEV (reference sequence). This CDR3 has 14 residues. CDR3 bases: TGTGCCAGCAGCGGACTGGGGACAGGGGACGAGCAGTACTTC. Its translation is CASSGLGTGDEQYF.

The chain is built from TRBV9 and TRBJ2-1, with D possibly matching TRBD2 (6 bases). CDR1 SGDLS and CDR2 YYNGEE come from the germline V gene. The CDR3 contains 14 residues. V dropped 7 bases and J dropped 3 bases, with 14 bases sitting between them. The CDR3 DNA sequence: TGTGCCAGCTCCTCGGGAGCGGGCTACAATGAGCAGTTCTTC. This gives the protein CASSSGAGYNEQFF.

This clone was counted once. The chain links TRBV12-3 or TRBV12-4 to TRBJ1-1; no firm D call. The V end was cut by 3 bases, the J end by 1 base, with 6 bases between. CDR3 length: 13 residues. CDR3 bases: TGTGCCAGCAGTTTGCTCTCGAACACTGAAGCTTTCTTT. Protein sequence: CASSLLSNTEAFF.

V is TRBV28 and J is TRBJ2-2; no clear D. Germline V gives CDR1 MDHEN, CDR2 SYDVKM. Deletions cut 2 bases from V and 7 bases from J, with 8 bases between. The CDR3 covers 13 residues. CDR3 loop: CASSLGVNGELFF. The CDR3 bases are TGTGCCAGCAGTTTAGGGGTTAACGGGGAGCTGTTTTTT. Full variable domain (missing parts from reference TRBV28 and TRBJ2-2): DVKVTQSSRYLVKRTGEKVFLECVQDMDHENMFWYRQDPGLGLRLIYFSYDVKMKEKGDIPEGYSVSREKKERFSLILESASTNQTSMYLCASSLGVNGELFFGEGSRLTVL.

V and J are TRBV28 and TRBJ2-1, with 10 bases aligning to TRBD1. This CDR3 has 17 amino acids. Looked up from germline, CDR1 is MDHEN and CDR2 is SYDVKM. The V and J ends lost 6 bases and 5 bases, in that order; junction bases with no gene match: 13. The CDR3 spells CASSKLSGTGVNNEQFF. The CDR3 nucleotides are TGTGCCAGCAGCAAACTTTCCGGGACAGGGGTCAACAATGAGCAGTTCTTC.

This chain links TRBV24-1 with TRBJ2-1; D is uncertain. The CDR3 is 15 residues long. Germline V gene data show CDR1 as KGHDR and CDR2 as SFDVKD. Trimming stripped 2 bases from V and 6 bases from J, with 13 bases between. The chain's CDR3 is CATSDYADPRNEQFF. The CDR3 region has the DNA TGTGCCACCAGTGATTATGCAGACCCTCGCAATGAGCAGTTCTTC.

V is TRBV19 and J is TRBJ1-6; the match to TRBD1 covers 10 bases. The germline V gene has CDR1 LNHDA and CDR2 SQIVND (reference sequence). The CDR3 is 17 residues long. The V and J ends lost 2 bases and 6 bases, in that order; junction bases with no gene match: 7. The CDR3 sequence: CASSIRVWDRGNSPLHF. CDR3 in DNA: TGTGCCAGTAGTATACGAGTCTGGGACAGGGGTAATTCACCCCTCCACTTT.

This chain joins TRBV19 and TRBJ1-2, with D maybe TRBD1 (5 bases). The CDR3 runs 13 residues. V lost 5 bases and J lost 2, with 9 bases in between. The germline gives CDR1 LNHDA, CDR2 SQIVND (reference sequence). Here the CDR3 reads CASSPGLNYGYTF. DNA of the CDR3: TGTGCCAGTAGTCCAGGGCTAAACTATGGCTACACCTTC.

This chain uses TRBV19 with TRBJ1-6; D is uncertain. V was shortened by 3 bases and J by 7 bases, with 16 bases between the two germline ends. The CDR3 sequence is 16 residues long. Germline values: CDR1 LNHDA, CDR2 SQIVND (reference sequence). The CDR3 protein is CASSIPPARTNSPLHF. CDR3 nucleotides: TGTGCCAGTAGTATCCCCCCAGCCCGGACGAATTCACCCCTCCACTTT.

The genes are TRBV10-3 and TRBJ1-6, with no clear D. V lost 0 bases and J 10 bases, leaving 10 bases between the germline ends. There are 14 residues in the CDR3. CDR1 is ENHRY and CDR2 is SYGVKD in the germline V gene. The chain's CDR3 is CAISESVAQSPLHF. DNA for the CDR3: TGTGCCATCAGTGAGTCGGTCGCGCAGTCACCCCTCCACTTT.

CDR3 DNA: TGTGCCAGCAGCGCGGACAGAGGCACTGAAGCTTTCTTT. It specifies CASSADRGTEAFF. V gene TRBV5-4 combines with J gene TRBJ1-1, with D possibly matching TRBD1 (6 bases). The CDR3 consists of 13 residues. V was pared by 4 bases and J by 4 bases, with 11 bases between. Per germline, CDR1 SGHNT and CDR2 YYREEE (reference sequence).

V and J are TRBV21-1 and TRBJ2-4; the table's D call, TRBD1, has no DNA check behind it. TRBV21-1 corresponds to a pseudogene. This CDR3 has 15 residues. The CDR3 loop reads CASSRDRGAKNIQYF. The CDR3 coding sequence is TGTGCCAGCAGTCGGGACAGGGGCGCCAAAAACATTCAGTACTTC.

The chain joins TRBV9 to TRBJ1-2; no definite D call. Germline-derived CDR1 and CDR2 are SGDLS and YYNGEE. V was trimmed by 4 bases and J by 8 bases, leaving 12 bases between them. This CDR3 comprises 12 residues. Written as DNA, the CDR3 is TGTGCCAGCAGCCCGTCCGGCGGAGGCTACACCTTC. This sequence encodes CASSPSGGGYTF.

CDR3 sequence reads: CASRLRDMNTEAFF. The CDR3 DNA reads as TGTGCAAGTCGCTTGCGGGATATGAACACTGAAGCTTTCTTT. V is TRBV12-2 and J is TRBJ1-1. TRBV12-2 is annotated as a pseudogene. This CDR3 has 14 residues.

The chain has TRBV19 and TRBJ1-5; TRBD1 aligns across 9 bases. Germline trimming cut 6 bases from V and 6 bases from J; bases unmatched to any gene: 6. The CDR3 runs to 14 residues. CDR1 LNHDA and CDR2 SQIVND come from the germline V gene (reference sequence). The CDR3 region is CASSGQGNRQPQHF. The CDR3 DNA reads TGTGCCAGTAGCGGACAGGGGAATCGTCAGCCCCAGCATTTT.

The chain has TRBV9 and TRBJ2-3, with 10 positions matching TRBD2. V shed 5 bases and J 6 bases; nucleotides not matched to a gene: 6. Per the germline V gene, CDR1 is SGDLS and CDR2 is YYNGEE. The CDR3 loop spans 14 amino acids. CDR3 DNA: TGTGCCAGCAGTCCTAGCGGGAGCTTTGATACGCAGTATTTT. The encoded protein is CASSPSGSFDTQYF.

V is TRBV6-6 and J is TRBJ1-4; D is possibly TRBD1 (6 bases). Germline V gene data show CDR1 as MNHNY and CDR2 as SVGAGI (reference sequence). CDR3 length: 13 residues. Trimming shortened V by 8 bases and J by 8 bases, and 15 bases separated the two germline ends. This CDR3 reads CASGYRDGEKLFF. In DNA, the CDR3 is TGTGCCAGCGGGTACAGGGACGGCGAAAAACTGTTTTTT.

CDR3 coding DNA: TGTGCCAGCAGCGAACAGGGGGTTAATGAGCAGTTCTTC. This gives the protein CASSEQGVNEQFF. The rearrangement uses TRBV11-1 and TRBJ2-1, with 8 bases fitting TRBD1. The CDR3 has 13 residues. The V and J ends lost 5 bases and 7 bases, in that order; junction bases with no gene match: 4. Germline-derived CDR1 and CDR2 are SGHAT and FQDESV (reference sequence).

The V and J genes are TRBV11-2 and TRBJ2-3; TRBD2 is a possible D gene (6 bases). The length of the CDR3 is 17 residues. Germline V gene lookup returns CDR1 SGHAT and CDR2 FQNNGV. V was cut by 3 bases and J by 0 bases, with 16 bases left in between. The CDR3 loop is CASSFASIGTSTDTQYF. The CDR3 DNA follows: TGTGCCAGCAGCTTCGCCTCGATAGGGACTAGCACAGATACGCAGTATTTT.

The chain uses TRBV7-3 and TRBJ2-3; possible D gene TRBD2, 5 bases. V was pared by 3 bases and J by 2 bases, with 9 bases between. Germline V CDR1 and CDR2: SGHTA, FQGTGA. The CDR3 is made up of 14 amino acids. CDR3 protein: CASSFGNPTDTQYF. In nucleotides, the CDR3 is TGTGCCAGCAGCTTCGGGAATCCCACAGATACGCAGTATTTT.

This sequence joins TRBV3-1 (or the pseudogene TRBV3-2) and TRBJ1-4, with no clear D. Germline loops: CDR1 LGHDT, CDR2 YNNKEL (reference sequence). Between the trimmed V and J ends, which lost 1 base and 0 bases, there was a span of 15 bases. The CDR3 length is 18 residues. The CDR3 sequence is CASSQGEGSLATNEKLFF. DNA for the CDR3: TGTGCCAGCAGCCAAGGAGAAGGATCGCTGGCAACTAATGAAAAACTGTTTTTT.

V and J are TRBV10-3 and TRBJ2-7; 9 bases line up with TRBD1. With V trimmed by 9 bases and J by 2 bases, 2 bases remained unmatched. The CDR3 has 12 amino acids. The V gene's germline CDR1 is ENHRY and CDR2 SYGVKD. In nucleotides, the CDR3 is TGTGCCATTGGGACAGGGACCTACGAGCAGTACTTC. As protein: CAIGTGTYEQYF.